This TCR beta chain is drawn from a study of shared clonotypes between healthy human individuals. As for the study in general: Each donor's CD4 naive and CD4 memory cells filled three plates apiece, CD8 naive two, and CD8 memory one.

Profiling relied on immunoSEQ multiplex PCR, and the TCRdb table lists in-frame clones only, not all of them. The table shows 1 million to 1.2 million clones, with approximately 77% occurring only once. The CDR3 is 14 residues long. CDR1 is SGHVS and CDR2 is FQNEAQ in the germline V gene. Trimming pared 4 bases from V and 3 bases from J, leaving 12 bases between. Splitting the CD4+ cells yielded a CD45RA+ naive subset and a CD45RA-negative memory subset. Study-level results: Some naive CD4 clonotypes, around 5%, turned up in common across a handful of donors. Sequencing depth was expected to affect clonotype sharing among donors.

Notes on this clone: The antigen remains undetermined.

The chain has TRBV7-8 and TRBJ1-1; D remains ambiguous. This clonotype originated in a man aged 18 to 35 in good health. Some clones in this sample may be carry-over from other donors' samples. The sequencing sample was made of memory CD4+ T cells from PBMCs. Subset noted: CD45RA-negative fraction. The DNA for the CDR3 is TGTGCCAGCAGCTGGCGGGAGGGTGACACTGAAGCTTTCTTT. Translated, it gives CASSWREGDTEAFF.